This record covers a single T cell receptor (beta chain). Profiling relied on immunoSEQ multiplex PCR, and the TCRdb table lists in-frame clones only, not all of them. The repertoire holds approximately 260,000 clones, with around nine tenths as singletons. The data derive from a study of blood T cell repertoires in COVID-19. The source of this sequence is a woman aged 40 to 50 who had recovered from COVID-19. The specimen sequenced was peripheral blood.

The CDR3, as DNA: TGTGCCAGTACCCACAGGGGAGATCAGCCCCAGCATTTT. Encoded protein: CASTHRGDQPQHF. The rearrangement uses TRBV19 and TRBJ1-5, with 7 bases that match TRBD1. The CDR3 has 13 amino acids. Germline-derived CDR1 and CDR2 are LNHDA and SQIVND (reference sequence). The V segment lost 7 bases and the J segment 5 bases; nucleotides outside the gene matches: 5.